The 12 T cell receptor beta chains listed next were all sequenced from one sample in a study of neoadjuvant anti-PD-1 for oral cavity cancer (dated by TCRdb to 2020 to 2023). This specimen's time point label, per the study, means: after neoadjuvant nivolumab, at surgical resection. Receptor amplification or capture employed the immunoSEQ multiplex PCR assay. Sourced from immuneACCESS, this table was stored by TCRdb with only in-frame sequences that have V and J called. A share of the clones is absent; for the studies checked, an unresolved V gene accounts for under half, and the remainder has no known explanation. The table for this sample lists approximately 15,000 clones; under 40% of them were counted only once. Roughly two fifths of the sample belongs to the ten largest clones. The starting material was tumor tissue, obtained after nivolumab (anti-PD-1) treatment. The source of these receptors is a person aged 35 to 85 with oral cavity squamous cell carcinoma.

This chain connects TRBV6-1 to TRBJ1-6; TRBD1 is a possible D gene (5 bases). CDR3 length: 12 residues. V lost 6 bases and J lost 12, with 12 bases in between. CDR1 and CDR2 from the germline V gene are MNHNS and SASEGT. The CDR3 DNA is TGTGCCAGCAGCTGGGACCACCAACCCCTCCACTTT. Encoded protein: CASSWDHQPLHF.

This clone came up a few times. The rearrangement joins TRBV5-6 to TRBJ1-4; unclear D gene. V was trimmed by 0 bases and J by 7 bases, leaving 16 bases between them. Looked up from germline, CDR1 is SGHDT and CDR2 is YYEEEE. The CDR3 extends over 16 amino acids. The DNA of the CDR3 is TGTGCCAGCAGCTTGGCCGATGACACTCGGAGTGAAAAACTGTTTTTT. As protein: CASSLADDTRSEKLFF.

V usage is TRBV4-2 and J usage is TRBJ2-1, with D possibly being TRBD1 (6 bases). The CDR3 has 15 residues. Trimming took 4 bases from V and 6 from J, leaving 16 bases between them. Per germline, CDR1 LGHNA and CDR2 YNFKEQ. The CDR3 spells CASSLPQGPGNEQFF. DNA of the CDR3: TGTGCCAGCAGCCTACCACAGGGTCCGGGCAATGAGCAGTTCTTC.

V and J are TRBV10-3 and TRBJ2-5; no clear D gene. CDR3 length: 13 amino acids. Trimming left V 6 bases short and J 0 bases short, with 8 bases between. Germline assignment: CDR1 ENHRY and CDR2 SYGVKD. CDR3 region: CAISREYQETQYF. The CDR3 bases are TGTGCCATCAGCCGTGAGTACCAAGAGACCCAGTACTTC.

The J gene is TRBJ2-1, the V gene TRBV9; D might be TRBD1 (5 bases). The CDR3 sequence is 13 residues long. Germline CDR1 SGDLS, CDR2 YYNGEE. Trimming removed 3 bases at V and 11 bases at J, with 15 bases between. As DNA, the CDR3 is TGTGCCAGCAGCGCCACCCAAGGGGCGAAGCAGTTCTTC. Amino acid sequence: CASSATQGAKQFF.

This clone has just a few counts. The V and J genes are TRBV30 and TRBJ2-2; the D call may be TRBD1 or TRBD2 (5 bases each). Looked up from germline, CDR1 is GTSNPN and CDR2 is SVGIG (reference sequence). V gave up 0 bases and J gave up 6 bases, with 8 bases separating them. CDR3 size: 13 residues. Here the CDR3 reads CAWSVRGAGELFF. As DNA, the CDR3 is TGTGCCTGGAGTGTAAGAGGGGCCGGGGAGCTGTTTTTT.

The chain joins TRBV7-2 to TRBJ2-1, with 8 bases that match TRBD2. The junction had 15 bases not matched to a gene; V was cut back by 5 bases and J by 3 bases. From germline, CDR1 is SGHTA and CDR2 FQGNSA. The CDR3 loop spans 18 amino acids. In DNA, the CDR3 is TGTGCCAGCAGCCTAGGCTGGGGGAGCGGGGGATTCTACAATGAGCAGTTCTTC. Its translation: CASSLGWGSGGFYNEQFF.

This chain joins TRBV5-1 and TRBJ1-1, with a weak D call TRBD1 (5 bases). Trimming took off 5 bases at V and 1 base at J, with 15 bases between the two ends. The CDR3 is 15 amino acids. Germline CDR1 and CDR2: SGHRS and YFSETQ. CDR3 DNA sequence: TGCGCCAGCAGACCTACGACAGTGGGGAACACTGAAGCTTTCTTT. As protein: CASRPTTVGNTEAFF.

This clone was observed a few times. The V call is TRBV11-2, the J call TRBJ2-1, with 9 positions matching TRBD2. CDR3 size: 15 residues. Germline CDR1 SGHAT, CDR2 FQNNGV. Germline trimming cut 2 bases from V and 9 bases from J; bases unmatched to any gene: 8. This CDR3 is CASSLLAGYGGEQFF. CDR3 nucleotides: TGTGCCAGCAGCTTACTAGCGGGGTACGGGGGTGAGCAGTTCTTC.

This clone was seen more than once but under ten times. This chain connects TRBV19 to TRBJ1-5; 7 nucleotides line up with TRBD1. Trimming at V came to 6 bases and at J to 3 bases, leaving 8 bases not matched to a gene. The germline V gene has CDR1 LNHDA and CDR2 SQIVND (reference sequence). The CDR3 is 15 amino acids. CDR3 nucleotide sequence: TGTGCCAGTAGGAAGGAGGGGGCTTACAATCAGCCCCAGCATTTT. This gives the protein CASRKEGAYNQPQHF.

The chain recombines TRBV7-8 with TRBJ1-4, with 9 positions matching TRBD1. In germline, CDR1 is SGHVS, CDR2 FQNEAQ. This CDR3 has 13 amino acids. J was trimmed by 8 bases and V by 4 bases; bases with no gene match: 2. The CDR3 nucleotides are TGTGCCAGCAGCTGGGACAGGGTCGAAAAACTGTTTTTT. It encodes CASSWDRVEKLFF.

The chain is built from TRBV6-1 and TRBJ2-3; D possibly corresponds to TRBD1 (5 bases). The germline V gene encodes CDR1 MNHNS and CDR2 SASEGT. This CDR3 has 19 residues. The V end lost 2 bases, the J end lost 5 bases, and 26 bases lay between the germline ends. This chain's CDR3 is CASSEFVGLTTFDGDTQYF. In DNA, the CDR3 is TGTGCCAGCAGTGAATTTGTGGGGCTCACCACATTCGATGGAGATACGCAGTATTTT.